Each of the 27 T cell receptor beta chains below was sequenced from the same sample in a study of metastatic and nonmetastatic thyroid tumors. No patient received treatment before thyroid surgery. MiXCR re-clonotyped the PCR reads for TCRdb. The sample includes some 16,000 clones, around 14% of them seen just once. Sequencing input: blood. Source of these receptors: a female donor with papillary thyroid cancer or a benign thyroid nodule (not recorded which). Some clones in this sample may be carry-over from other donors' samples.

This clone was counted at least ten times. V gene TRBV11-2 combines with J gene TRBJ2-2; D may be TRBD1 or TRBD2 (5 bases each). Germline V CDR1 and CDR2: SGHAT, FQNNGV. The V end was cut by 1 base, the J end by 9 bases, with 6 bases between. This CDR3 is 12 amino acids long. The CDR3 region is CASSLGGRELFF. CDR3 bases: TGTGCCAGCAGCTTAGGGGGACGGGAGCTGTTTTTT. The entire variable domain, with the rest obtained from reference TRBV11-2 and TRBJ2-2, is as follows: EAGVAQSPRYKIIEKRQSVAFWCNPISGHATLYWYQQILGQGPKLLIQFQNNGVVDDSQLPKDRFSAERLKGVDSTLKIQPAKLEDSAVYLCASSLGGRELFFGEGSRLTVL.

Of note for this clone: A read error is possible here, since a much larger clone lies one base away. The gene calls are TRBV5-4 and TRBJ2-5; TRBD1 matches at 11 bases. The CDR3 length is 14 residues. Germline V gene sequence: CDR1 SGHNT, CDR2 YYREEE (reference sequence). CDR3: CASGQGQGEETQYF. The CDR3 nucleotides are TGTGCCAGCGGCCAGGGACAGGGGGAAGAGACCCAATACTTC.

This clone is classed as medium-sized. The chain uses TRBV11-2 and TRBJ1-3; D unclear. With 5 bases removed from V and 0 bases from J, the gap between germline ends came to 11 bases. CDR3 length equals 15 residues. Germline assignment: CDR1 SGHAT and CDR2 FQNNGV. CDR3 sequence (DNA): TGTGCCAGCAGCATATCGGCCCACTCTGGAAACACCATATATTTT. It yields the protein CASSISAHSGNTIYF.

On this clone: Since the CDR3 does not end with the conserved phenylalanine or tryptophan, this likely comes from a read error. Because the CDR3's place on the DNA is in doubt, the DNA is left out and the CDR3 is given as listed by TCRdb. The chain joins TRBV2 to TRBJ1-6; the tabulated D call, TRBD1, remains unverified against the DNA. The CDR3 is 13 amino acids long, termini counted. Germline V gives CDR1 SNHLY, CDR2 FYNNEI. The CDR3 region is CASTAGANSPLQN.

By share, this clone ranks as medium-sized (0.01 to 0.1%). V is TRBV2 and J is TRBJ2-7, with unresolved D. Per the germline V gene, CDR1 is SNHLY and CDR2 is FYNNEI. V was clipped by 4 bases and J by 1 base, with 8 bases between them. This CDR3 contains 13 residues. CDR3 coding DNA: TGTGCCAGCAGTGTCAGCGCGTCCTACGAGCAGTACTTC. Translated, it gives CASSVSASYEQYF.

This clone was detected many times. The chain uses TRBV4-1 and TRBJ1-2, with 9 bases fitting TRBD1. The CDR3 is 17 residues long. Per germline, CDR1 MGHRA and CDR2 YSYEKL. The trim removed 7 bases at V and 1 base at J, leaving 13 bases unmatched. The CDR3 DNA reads TGCGCCAGCACGGTCTGGACAGGGGCCAAGGTTAACTATGGCTACACCTTC. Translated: CASTVWTGAKVNYGYTF.

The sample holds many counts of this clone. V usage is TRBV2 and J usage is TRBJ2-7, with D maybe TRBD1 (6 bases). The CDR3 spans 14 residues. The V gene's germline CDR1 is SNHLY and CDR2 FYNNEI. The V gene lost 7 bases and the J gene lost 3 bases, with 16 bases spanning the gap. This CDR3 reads CASTQGRINYEQYF. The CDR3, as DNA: TGTGCCAGCACACAGGGAAGGATCAACTACGAGCAGTACTTC. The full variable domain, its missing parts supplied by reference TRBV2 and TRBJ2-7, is EPEVTQTPSHQVTQMGQEVILRCVPISNHLYFYWYRQILGQKVEFLVSFYNNEISEKSEIFDDQFSVERPDGSNFTLKIRSTKLEDSAMYFCASTQGRINYEQYFGPGTRLTVT.

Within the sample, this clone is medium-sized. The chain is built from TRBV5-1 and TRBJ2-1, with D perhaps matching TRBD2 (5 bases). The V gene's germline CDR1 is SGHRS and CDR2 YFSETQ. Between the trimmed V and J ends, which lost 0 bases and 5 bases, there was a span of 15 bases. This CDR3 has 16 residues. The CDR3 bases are TGCGCCAGCAGCTTGGAAGGATTCGGGGAGCACAATGAGCAGTTCTTC. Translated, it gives CASSLEGFGEHNEQFF.

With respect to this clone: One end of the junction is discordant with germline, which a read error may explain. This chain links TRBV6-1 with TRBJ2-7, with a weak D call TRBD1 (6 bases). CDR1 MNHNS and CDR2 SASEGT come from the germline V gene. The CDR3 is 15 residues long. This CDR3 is CASSELEGESYEKYF. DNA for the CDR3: TGTGCCAGCAGTGAATTAGAGGGGGAGTCCTACGAGAAGTACTTC.

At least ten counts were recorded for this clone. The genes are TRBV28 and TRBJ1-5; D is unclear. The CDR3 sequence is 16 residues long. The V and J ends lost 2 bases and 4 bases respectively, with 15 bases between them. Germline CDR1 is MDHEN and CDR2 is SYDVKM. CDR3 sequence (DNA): TGTGCCAGCAGTTTACCCCCACGTCCGCTAAATCAGCCCCAGCATTTT. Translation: CASSLPPRPLNQPQHF.

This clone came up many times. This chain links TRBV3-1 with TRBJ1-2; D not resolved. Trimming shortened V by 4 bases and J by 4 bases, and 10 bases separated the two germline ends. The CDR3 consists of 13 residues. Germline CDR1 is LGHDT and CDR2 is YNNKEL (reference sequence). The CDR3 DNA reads TGTGCCAGCAGCCCTGGGAGGTCCTATGGCTACACCTTC. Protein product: CASSPGRSYGYTF.

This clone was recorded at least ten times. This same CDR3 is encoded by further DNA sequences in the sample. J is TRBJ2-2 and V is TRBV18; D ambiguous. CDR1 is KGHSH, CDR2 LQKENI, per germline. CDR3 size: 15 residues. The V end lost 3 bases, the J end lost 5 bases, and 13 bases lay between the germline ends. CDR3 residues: CASSPIESQTGELFF. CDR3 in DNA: TGTGCCAGCTCACCGATCGAGTCGCAGACCGGGGAGCTGTTTTTT. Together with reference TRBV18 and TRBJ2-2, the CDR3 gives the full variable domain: NAGVMQNPRHLVRRRGQEARLRCSPMKGHSHVYWYRQLPEEGLKFMVYLQKENIIDESGMPKERFSAEFPKEGPSILRIQQVVRGDSAAYFCASSPIESQTGELFFGEGSRLTVL.

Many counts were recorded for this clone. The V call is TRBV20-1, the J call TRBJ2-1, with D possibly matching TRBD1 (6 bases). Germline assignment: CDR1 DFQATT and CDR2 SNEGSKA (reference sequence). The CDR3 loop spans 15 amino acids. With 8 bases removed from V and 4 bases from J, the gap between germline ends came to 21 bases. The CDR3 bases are TGCAGTACAAATCGTCGGGACAAGGATTACAATGAGCAGTTCTTC. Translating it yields CSTNRRDKDYNEQFF.

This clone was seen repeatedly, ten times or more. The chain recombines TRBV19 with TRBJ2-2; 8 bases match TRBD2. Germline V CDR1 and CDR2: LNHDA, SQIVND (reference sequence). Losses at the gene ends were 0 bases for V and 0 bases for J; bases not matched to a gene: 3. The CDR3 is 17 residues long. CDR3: CASSIEISGANTGELFF. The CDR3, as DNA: TGTGCCAGTAGTATAGAAATTAGCGGGGCGAACACCGGGGAGCTGTTTTTT.

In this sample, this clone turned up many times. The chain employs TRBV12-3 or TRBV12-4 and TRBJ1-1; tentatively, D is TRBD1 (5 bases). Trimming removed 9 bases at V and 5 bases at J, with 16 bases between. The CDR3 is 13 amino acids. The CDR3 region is CASSVGDGTEAFF. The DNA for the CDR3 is TGTGCCAGTTCGGTGGGGGATGGGACTGAAGCTTTCTTT.

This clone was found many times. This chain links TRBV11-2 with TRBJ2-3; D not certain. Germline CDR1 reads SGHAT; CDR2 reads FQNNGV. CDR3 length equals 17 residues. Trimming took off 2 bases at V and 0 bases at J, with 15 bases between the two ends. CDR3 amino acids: CASSLTDLGSSTDTQYF. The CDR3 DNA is TGTGCCAGCAGCTTAACGGATCTAGGGTCTAGCACAGATACGCAGTATTTT.

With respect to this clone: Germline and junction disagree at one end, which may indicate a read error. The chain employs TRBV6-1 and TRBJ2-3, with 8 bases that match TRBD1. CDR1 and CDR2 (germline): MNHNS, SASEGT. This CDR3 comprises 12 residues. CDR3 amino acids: CDNGQGGPTHYF. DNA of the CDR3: TGTGACAACGGACAGGGTGGGCCTACGCACTATTTT.

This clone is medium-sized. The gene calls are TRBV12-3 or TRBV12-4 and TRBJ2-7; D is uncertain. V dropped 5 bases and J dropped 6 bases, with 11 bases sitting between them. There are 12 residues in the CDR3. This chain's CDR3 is CASSKKISEQYF. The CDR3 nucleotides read TGTGCCAGCAGTAAAAAGATATCCGAGCAGTACTTC.

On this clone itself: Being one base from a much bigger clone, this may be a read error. The CDR3, as DNA: TGCAGTGCTAGTGGGACTAGCGGGTACCAAGAGGCCCAGTACTTC. As protein: CSASGTSGYQEAQYF. The gene calls are TRBV20-1 and TRBJ2-5, with TRBD2 matching over 12 bases. The germline V gene has CDR1 DFQATT and CDR2 SNEGSKA (reference sequence). The CDR3 has 15 residues.

The CDR3 coding sequence is TGTGCCAGCAGAGTAGCGGGGGTAACAGATACGCAGTATTTT. Its translation is CASRVAGVTDTQYF. The V and J genes are TRBV2 and TRBJ2-3, with 9 bases that match TRBD2. There are 14 residues in the CDR3. The V segment lost 6 bases and the J segment 3 bases; nucleotides outside the gene matches: 4. Germline V lookup: CDR1 SNHLY, CDR2 FYNNEI. Using reference TRBV2 and TRBJ2-3 for the parts outside the CDR3, the full variable domain is EPEVTQTPSHQVTQMGQEVILRCVPISNHLYFYWYRQILGQKVEFLVSFYNNEISEKSEIFDDQFSVERPDGSNFTLKIRSTKLEDSAMYFCASRVAGVTDTQYFGPGTRLTVL.

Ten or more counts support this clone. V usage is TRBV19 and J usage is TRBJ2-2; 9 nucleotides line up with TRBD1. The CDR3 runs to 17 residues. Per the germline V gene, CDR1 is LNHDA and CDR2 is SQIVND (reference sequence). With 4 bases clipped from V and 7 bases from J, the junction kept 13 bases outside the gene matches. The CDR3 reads CASSSPGQGYGVGELFF. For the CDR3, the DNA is TGTGCCAGTAGTAGCCCGGGACAGGGTTATGGGGTCGGGGAGCTGTTTTTT.

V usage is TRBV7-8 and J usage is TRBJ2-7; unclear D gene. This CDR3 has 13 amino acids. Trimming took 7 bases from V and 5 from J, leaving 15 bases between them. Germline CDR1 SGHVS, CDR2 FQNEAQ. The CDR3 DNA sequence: TGTGCCAGCAACTACTTAGGGCCCGACGAGCAGTACTTC. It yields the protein CASNYLGPDEQYF.

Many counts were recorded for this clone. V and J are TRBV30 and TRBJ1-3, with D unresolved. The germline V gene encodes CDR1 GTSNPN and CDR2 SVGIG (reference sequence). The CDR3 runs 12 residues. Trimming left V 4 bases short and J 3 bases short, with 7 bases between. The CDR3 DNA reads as TGTGCCTGGAAGGCAGTTGGAAACACCATATATTTT. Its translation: CAWKAVGNTIYF.

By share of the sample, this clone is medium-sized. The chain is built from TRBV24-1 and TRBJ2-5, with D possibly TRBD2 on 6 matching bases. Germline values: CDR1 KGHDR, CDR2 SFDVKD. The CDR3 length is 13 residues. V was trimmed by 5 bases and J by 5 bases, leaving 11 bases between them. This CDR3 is CATSAGTSETQYF. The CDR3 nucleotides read TGTGCCACCAGTGCCGGGACTTCGGAGACCCAGTACTTC.

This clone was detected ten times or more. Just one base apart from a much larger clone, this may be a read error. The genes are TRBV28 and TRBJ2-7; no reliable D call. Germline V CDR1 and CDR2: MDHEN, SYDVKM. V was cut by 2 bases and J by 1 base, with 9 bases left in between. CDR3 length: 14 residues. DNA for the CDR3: TGTGCCAGCAGTTTAGTGGACGGGTCCTACGAGCAGTACTTC. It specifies CASSLVDGSYEQYF.

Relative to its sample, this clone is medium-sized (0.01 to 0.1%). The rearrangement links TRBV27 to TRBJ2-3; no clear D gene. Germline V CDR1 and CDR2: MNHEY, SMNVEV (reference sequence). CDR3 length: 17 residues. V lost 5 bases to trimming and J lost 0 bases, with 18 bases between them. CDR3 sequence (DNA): TGTGCCAGCAGTCCCCCTTTACCCCACTCTAGCACAGATACGCAGTATTTT. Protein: CASSPPLPHSSTDTQYF.

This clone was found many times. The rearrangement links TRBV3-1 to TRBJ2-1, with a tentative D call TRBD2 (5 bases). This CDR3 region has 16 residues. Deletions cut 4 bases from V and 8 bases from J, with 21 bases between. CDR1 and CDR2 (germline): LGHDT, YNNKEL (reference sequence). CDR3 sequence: CASSPRATLRWDEQFF. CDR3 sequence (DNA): TGTGCCAGCAGCCCGCGGGCTACCTTGAGGTGGGATGAGCAGTTCTTC.